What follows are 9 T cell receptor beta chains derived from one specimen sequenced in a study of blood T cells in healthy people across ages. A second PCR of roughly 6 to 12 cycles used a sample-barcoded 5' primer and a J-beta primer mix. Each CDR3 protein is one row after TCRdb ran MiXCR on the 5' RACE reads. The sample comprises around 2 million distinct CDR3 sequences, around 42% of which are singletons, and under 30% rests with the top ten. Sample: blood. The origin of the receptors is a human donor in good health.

The CDR3 DNA is TGTGCCACCAGTGACGGGACAGGGATAAACAATGAGCAGTTCTTC. As protein: CATSDGTGINNEQFF. V is TRBV24-1 and J is TRBJ2-1, with 9 bases matching TRBD1. This CDR3 is 15 amino acids long. Germline CDR1 and CDR2: KGHDR and SFDVKD. The trim removed 4 bases at V and 5 bases at J, leaving 5 bases unmatched.

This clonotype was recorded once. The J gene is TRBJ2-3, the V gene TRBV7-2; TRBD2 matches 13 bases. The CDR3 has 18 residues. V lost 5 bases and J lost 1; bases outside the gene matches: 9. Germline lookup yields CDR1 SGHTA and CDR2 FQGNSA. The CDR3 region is CASSPGTSGAWGTDTQYF. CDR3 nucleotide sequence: TGTGCCAGCAGCCCCGGGACTAGCGGGGCGTGGGGCACAGATACGCAGTATTTT.

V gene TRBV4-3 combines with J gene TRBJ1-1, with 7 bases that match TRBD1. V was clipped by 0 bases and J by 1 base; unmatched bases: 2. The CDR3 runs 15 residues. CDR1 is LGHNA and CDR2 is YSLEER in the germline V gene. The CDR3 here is CASSQDRGWNTEAFF. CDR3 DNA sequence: TGCGCCAGCAGCCAAGACAGGGGGTGGAACACTGAAGCTTTCTTT.

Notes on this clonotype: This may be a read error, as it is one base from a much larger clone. CDR3: CSVGTKGTQYF. CDR3 in DNA: TGCAGCGTTGGGACGAAAGGGACCCAGTACTTC. V and J are TRBV29-1 and TRBJ2-5; D uncertain. Germline lookup yields CDR1 SQVTM and CDR2 ANQGSEA. This CDR3 contains 11 residues. Trimming stripped 4 bases from V and 7 bases from J, with 10 bases between.

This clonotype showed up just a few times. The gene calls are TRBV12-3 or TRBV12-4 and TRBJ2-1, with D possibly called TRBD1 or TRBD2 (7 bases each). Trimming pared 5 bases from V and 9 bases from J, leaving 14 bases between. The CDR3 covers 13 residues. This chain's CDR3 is CASSPTGEGEQFF. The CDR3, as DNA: TGTGCCAGCAGTCCCACAGGGGAGGGTGAGCAGTTCTTC.

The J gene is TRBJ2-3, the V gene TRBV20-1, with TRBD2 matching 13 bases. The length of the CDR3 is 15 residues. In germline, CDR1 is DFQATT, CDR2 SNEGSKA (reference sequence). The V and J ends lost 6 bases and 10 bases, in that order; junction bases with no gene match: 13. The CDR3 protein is CSATLAGGSFDPQYF. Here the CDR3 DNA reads TGCAGTGCAACACTAGCGGGGGGGTCCTTTGATCCGCAGTATTTT.

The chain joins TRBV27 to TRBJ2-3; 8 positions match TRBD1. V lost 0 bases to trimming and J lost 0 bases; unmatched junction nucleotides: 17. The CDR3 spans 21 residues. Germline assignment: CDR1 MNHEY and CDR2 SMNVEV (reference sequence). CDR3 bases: TGTGCCAGCAGTTTATCTTGGATGCGCAGGGGGCTACGATGTAGCACAGATACGCAGTATTTT. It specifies CASSLSWMRRGLRCSTDTQYF.

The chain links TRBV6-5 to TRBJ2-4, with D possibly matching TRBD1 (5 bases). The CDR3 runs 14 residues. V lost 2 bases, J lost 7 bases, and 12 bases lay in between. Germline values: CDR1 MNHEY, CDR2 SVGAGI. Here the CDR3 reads CASSYSRAGNIQYF. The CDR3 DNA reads TGTGCCAGCAGTTACAGCCGGGCAGGGAACATTCAGTACTTC.

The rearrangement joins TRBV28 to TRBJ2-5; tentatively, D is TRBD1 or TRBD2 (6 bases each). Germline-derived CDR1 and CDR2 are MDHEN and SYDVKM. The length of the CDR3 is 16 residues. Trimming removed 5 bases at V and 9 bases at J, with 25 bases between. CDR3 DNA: TGTGCCAGCAGTCCGAGTGGGGGGCTCTCCGCCCCCGCCCAGTACTTC. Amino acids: CASSPSGGLSAPAQYF.